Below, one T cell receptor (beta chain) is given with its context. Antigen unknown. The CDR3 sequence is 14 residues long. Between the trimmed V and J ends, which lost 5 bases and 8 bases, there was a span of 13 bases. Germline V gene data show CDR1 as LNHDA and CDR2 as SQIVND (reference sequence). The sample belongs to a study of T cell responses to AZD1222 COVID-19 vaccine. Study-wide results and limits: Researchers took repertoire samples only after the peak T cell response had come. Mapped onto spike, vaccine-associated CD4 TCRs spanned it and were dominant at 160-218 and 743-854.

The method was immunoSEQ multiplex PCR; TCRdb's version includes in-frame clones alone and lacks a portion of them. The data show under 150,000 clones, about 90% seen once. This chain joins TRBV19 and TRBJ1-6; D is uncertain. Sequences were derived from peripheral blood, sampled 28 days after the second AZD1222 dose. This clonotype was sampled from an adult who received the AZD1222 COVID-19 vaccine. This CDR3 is CASSETSPYSPLHF. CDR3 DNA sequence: TGTGCCAGTAGTGAGACTTCTCCCTATTCACCCCTCCACTTT.